Listed below are T cell receptor beta chains from one sample, sequenced in a study of T cells after yellow fever vaccination. Each CDR3 protein gets one entry after TCRdb re-called the 5' RACE reads with MiXCR. The table shows about 130,000 distinct CDR3 sequences, with almost 9% occurring only once. The sample consisted of CD8+ T cells sorted from PBMCs, taken on the day of the yellow fever booster vaccination. Every receptor here comes from a man between 18 and 29 years old who received the YFV17D yellow fever vaccine. Each CDR3 is given without its conserved first and last residue. The order of the fields is V gene, CDR3 protein.

TRBV15 ATSSQVPGGQPQH
TRBV11-2 ASSFGAGEQY
TRBV7-6 ASSPLRGGTDTQY
TRBV12-3/TRBV12-4 ASSFGTENTIY
TRBV7-9 ASSLGTGYNSPLH
TRBV20-1 SASTGSGNTIY
TRBV2 ALQAPENYEQY
TRBV11-3 AIGGANTGELF
TRBV11-2 ASFSGKRGTDTQY
TRBV15 ATSGWDRGEDNEQF
TRBV10-3 AISYTGTGITDTQY
TRBV5-4 ASSLRDTPLH
TRBV9 ASSDGTGLF
TRBV7-9 ASSLADPGQEAF
TRBV6-2/TRBV6-3 ASSDRQGRTEAF
TRBV28 ASSFSRNTEAF
TRBV20-1 SARGRGRETQY
TRBV5-5 ASSPEALAGGDTYNEQF
TRBV15 ATTPTGTDTQY
TRBV4-1 ASSLPPSTGSTQY
TRBV6-5 ASSYSKRTANTGELF
TRBV4-1 ASSPVGGSPLH
TRBV12-3/TRBV12-4 ASSFAGHTEAF
TRBV7-9 ASSSRSDPGEKETQY
TRBV11-2 ASSEGTSGGVQNIQY
TRBV2 ASSYRDNNYFNYGYT
TRBV19 ASSMGQMNTEAF